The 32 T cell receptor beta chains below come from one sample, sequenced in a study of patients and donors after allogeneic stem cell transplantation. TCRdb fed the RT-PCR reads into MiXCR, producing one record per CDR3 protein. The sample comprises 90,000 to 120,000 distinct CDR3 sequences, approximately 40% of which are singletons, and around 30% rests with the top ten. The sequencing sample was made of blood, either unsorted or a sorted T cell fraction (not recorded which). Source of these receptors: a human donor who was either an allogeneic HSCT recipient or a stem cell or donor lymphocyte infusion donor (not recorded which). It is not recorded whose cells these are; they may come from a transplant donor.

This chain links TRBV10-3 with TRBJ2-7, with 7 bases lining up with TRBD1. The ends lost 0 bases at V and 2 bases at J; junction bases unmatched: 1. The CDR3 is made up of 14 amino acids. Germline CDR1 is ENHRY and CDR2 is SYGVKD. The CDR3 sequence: CAISESTGTYEQYF. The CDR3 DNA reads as TGTGCCATCAGTGAGTCGACAGGGACCTACGAGCAGTACTTC.

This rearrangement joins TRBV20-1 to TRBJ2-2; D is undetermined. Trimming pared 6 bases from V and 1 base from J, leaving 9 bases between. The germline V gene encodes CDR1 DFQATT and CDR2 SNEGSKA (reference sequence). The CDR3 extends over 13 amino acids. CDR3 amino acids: CSARSWNTGELFF. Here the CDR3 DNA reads TGCAGTGCCCGATCATGGAACACCGGGGAGCTGTTTTTT.

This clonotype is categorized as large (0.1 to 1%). CDR3 region: CASSEGIYEQYF. As DNA, the CDR3 is TGTGCCAGCAGCGAAGGGATCTACGAGCAGTACTTC. The J gene is TRBJ2-7, the V gene TRBV12-3 or TRBV12-4; D is ambiguous. Trimming shortened V by 6 bases and J by 3 bases, and 9 bases separated the two germline ends. CDR3 length: 12 residues.

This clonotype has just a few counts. The CDR3 is CSVRQGEHQPQHF. The DNA of the CDR3 is TGCAGCGTTCGACAGGGGGAACATCAGCCCCAGCATTTT. This chain uses TRBV29-1 with TRBJ1-5; 9 bases fit TRBD1. Germline-derived CDR1 and CDR2 are SQVTM and ANQGSEA. J gave up 5 bases and V 5 bases, and 4 bases lay outside the gene matches. The CDR3 consists of 13 residues.

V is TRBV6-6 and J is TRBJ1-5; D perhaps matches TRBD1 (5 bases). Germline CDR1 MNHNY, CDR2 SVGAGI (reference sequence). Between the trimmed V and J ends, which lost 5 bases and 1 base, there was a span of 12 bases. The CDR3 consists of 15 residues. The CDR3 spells CASSLRGRSNQPQHF. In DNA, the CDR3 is TGTGCCAGCAGTCTGAGGGGCAGGAGCAATCAGCCCCAGCATTTT.

Here the CDR3 DNA reads TGTGCCAGCAGCAACACTTCAGATACGCAGTATTTT. Translated: CASSNTSDTQYF. This rearrangement joins TRBV21-1 to TRBJ2-3. TRBV21-1 is classified as a pseudogene. CDR3 length equals 12 residues.

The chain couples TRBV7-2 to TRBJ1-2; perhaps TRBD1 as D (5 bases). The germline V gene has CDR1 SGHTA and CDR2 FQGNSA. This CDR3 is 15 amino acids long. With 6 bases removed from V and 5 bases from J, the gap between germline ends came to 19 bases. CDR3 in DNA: TGTGCCAGCAGTCGATTATCCTCAGGGTGGTATGGCTACACCTTC. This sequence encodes CASSRLSSGWYGYTF.

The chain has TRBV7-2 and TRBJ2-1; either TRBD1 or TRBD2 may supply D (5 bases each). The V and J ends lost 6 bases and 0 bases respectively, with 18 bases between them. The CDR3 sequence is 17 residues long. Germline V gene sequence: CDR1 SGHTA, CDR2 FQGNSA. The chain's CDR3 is CASSGTRSLSSYNEQFF. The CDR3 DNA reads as TGTGCCAGCAGTGGGACCCGGAGTCTAAGCTCCTACAATGAGCAGTTCTTC.

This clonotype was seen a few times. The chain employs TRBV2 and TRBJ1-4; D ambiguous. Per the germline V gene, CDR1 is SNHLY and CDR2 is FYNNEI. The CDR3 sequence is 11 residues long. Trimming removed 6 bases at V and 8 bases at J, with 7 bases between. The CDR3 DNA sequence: TGTGCCAGCAGCCGCCGGGAAAAACTGTTTTTT. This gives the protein CASSRREKLFF. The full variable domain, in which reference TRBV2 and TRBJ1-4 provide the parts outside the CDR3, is EPEVTQTPSHQVTQMGQEVILRCVPISNHLYFYWYRQILGQKVEFLVSFYNNEISEKSEIFDDQFSVERPDGSNFTLKIRSTKLEDSAMYFCASSRREKLFFGSGTQLSVL.

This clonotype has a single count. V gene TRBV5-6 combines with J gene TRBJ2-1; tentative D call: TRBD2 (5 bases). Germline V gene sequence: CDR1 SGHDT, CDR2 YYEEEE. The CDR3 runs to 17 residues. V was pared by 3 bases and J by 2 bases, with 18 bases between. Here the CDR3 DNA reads TGTGCCAGCAGCTCGAGGGTGAGGTCCCCTACCTACAATGAGCAGTTCTTC. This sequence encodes CASSSRVRSPTYNEQFF. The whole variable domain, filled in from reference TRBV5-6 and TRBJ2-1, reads DAGVTQSPTHLIKTRGQQVTLRCSPKSGHDTVSWYQQALGQGPQFIFQYYEEEERQRGNFPDRFSGHQFPNYSSELNVNALLLGDSALYLCASSSRVRSPTYNEQFFGPGTRLTVL.

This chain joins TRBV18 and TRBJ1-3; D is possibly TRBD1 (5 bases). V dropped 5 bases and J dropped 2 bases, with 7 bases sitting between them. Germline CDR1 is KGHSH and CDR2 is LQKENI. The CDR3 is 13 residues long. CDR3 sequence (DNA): TGTGCCAGCTCAGCAGGGACTGGAAACACCATATATTTT. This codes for CASSAGTGNTIYF.

The CDR3 here is CASRTHWDSDYEQYF. In DNA form, the CDR3 reads TGCGCCAGCAGGACTCACTGGGACTCCGACTACGAGCAGTACTTC. This rearrangement joins TRBV5-1 to TRBJ2-7, with a possible D match to TRBD2 (6 bases). Looked up from germline, CDR1 is SGHRS and CDR2 is YFSETQ. With 5 bases removed from V and 3 bases from J, the gap between germline ends came to 18 bases. The CDR3 is 15 residues long.

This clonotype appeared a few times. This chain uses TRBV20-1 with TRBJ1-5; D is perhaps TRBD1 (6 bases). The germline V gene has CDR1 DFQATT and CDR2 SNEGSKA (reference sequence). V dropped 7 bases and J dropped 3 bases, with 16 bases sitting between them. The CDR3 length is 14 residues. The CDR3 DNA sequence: TGCAGTGTCCTGACAGGAGTACTCAATCAGCCCCAGCATTTT. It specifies CSVLTGVLNQPQHF.

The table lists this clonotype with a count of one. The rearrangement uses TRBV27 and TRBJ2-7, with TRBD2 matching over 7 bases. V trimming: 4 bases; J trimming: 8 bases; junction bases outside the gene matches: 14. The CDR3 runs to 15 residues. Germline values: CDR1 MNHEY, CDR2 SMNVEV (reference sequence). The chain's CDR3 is CASSSRREPHWKQYF. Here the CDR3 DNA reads TGTGCCAGCAGTTCTAGGCGGGAGCCTCACTGGAAGCAGTACTTC.

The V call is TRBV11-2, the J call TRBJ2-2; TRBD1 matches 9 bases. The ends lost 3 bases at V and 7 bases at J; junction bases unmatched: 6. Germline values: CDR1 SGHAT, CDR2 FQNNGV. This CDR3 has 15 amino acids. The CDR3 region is CASSLTGGGVGELFF. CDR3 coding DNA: TGTGCCAGCAGCTTGACAGGGGGAGGCGTCGGGGAGCTGTTTTTT.

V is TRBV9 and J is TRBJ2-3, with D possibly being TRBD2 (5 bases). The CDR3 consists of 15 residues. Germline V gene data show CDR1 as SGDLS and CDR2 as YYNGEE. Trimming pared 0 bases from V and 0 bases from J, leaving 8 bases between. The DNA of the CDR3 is TGTGCCAGCAGCGTAGAAGCGGTTAGCACAGATACGCAGTATTTT. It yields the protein CASSVEAVSTDTQYF. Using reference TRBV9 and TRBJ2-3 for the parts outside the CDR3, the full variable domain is DSGVTQTPKHLITATGQRVTLRCSPRSGDLSVYWYQQSLDQGLQFLIQYYNGEERAKGNILERFSAQQFPDLHSELNLSSLELGDSALYFCASSVEAVSTDTQYFGPGTRLTVL.

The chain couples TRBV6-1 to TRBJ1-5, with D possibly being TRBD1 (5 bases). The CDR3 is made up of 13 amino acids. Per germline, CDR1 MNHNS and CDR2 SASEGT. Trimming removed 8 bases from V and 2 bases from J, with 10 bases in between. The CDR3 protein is CASGRDGNQPQHF. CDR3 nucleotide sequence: TGTGCCAGCGGACGGGACGGCAATCAGCCCCAGCATTTT.

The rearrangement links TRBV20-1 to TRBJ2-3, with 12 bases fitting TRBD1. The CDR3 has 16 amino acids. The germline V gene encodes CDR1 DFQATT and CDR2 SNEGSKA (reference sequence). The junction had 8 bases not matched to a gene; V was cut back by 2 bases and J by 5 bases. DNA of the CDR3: TGCAGTGCTAGAAGTCCGGGACAGGGGGCAGGAGATACGCAGTATTTT. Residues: CSARSPGQGAGDTQYF.

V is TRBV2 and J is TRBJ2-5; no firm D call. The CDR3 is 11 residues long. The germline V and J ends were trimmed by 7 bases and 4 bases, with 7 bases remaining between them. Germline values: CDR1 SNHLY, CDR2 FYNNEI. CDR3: CASTTGETQYF. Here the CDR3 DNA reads TGTGCCAGCACCACGGGAGAGACCCAGTACTTC. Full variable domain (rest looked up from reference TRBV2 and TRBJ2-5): EPEVTQTPSHQVTQMGQEVILRCVPISNHLYFYWYRQILGQKVEFLVSFYNNEISEKSEIFDDQFSVERPDGSNFTLKIRSTKLEDSAMYFCASTTGETQYFGPGTRLLVL.

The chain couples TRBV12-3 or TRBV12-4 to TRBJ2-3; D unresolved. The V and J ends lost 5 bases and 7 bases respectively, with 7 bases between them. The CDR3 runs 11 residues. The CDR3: CASSRSYTQYF. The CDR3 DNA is TGTGCCAGCAGTCGGAGCTATACGCAGTATTTT.

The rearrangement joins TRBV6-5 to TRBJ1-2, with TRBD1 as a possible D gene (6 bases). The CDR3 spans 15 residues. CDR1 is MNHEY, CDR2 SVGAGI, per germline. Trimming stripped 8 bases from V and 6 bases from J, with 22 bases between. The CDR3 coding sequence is TGTGCCAGCGCGCCCGGTGGGGGACAAGAGAATGGCTACACCTTC. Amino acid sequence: CASAPGGGQENGYTF.

CDR3 DNA sequence: TGCAGCGTTGGGGGACCGTGGTCGGGCTACACCTTC. Translated, it gives CSVGGPWSGYTF. The chain employs TRBV29-1 and TRBJ1-2, with D maybe TRBD1 (5 bases). The CDR3 has 12 amino acids. CDR1 and CDR2 from the germline V gene are SQVTM and ANQGSEA. The germline V and J ends were trimmed by 4 bases and 8 bases, with 14 bases remaining between them.

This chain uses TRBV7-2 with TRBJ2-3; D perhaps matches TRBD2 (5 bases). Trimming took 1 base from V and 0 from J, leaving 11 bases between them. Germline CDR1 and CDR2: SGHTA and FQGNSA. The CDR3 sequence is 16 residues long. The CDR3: CASSLESGGSTDTQYF. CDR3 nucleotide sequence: TGTGCCAGCAGCTTAGAATCGGGCGGGAGCACAGATACGCAGTATTTT.

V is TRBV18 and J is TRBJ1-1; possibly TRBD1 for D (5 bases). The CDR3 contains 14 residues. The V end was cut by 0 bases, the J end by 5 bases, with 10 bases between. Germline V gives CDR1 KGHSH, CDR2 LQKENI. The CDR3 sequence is CASSPPGAGTEAFF. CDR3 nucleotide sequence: TGTGCCAGCTCACCACCCGGGGCGGGGACTGAAGCTTTCTTT.

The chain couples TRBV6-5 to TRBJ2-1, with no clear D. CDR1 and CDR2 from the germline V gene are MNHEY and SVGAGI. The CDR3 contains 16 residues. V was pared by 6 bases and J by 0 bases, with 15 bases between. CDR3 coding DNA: TGTGCCAGCAGACCCTCTTTGGGCGACTCCTACAATGAGCAGTTCTTC. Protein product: CASRPSLGDSYNEQFF.

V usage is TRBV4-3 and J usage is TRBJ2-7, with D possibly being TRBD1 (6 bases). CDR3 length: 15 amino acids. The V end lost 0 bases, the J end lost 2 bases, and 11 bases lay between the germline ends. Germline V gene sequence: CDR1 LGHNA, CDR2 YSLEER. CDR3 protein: CASSQDGRGTYEQYF. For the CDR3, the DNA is TGCGCCAGCAGCCAAGATGGCAGGGGCACCTACGAGCAGTACTTC.

The CDR3 DNA is TGCAGTGCTAGGGCCCCTGACAGGGTTGACATTCAGTACTTC. It codes for CSARAPDRVDIQYF. The chain links TRBV20-1 to TRBJ2-4; 7 nucleotides line up with TRBD1. The V and J ends lost 3 bases and 8 bases, in that order; junction bases with no gene match: 10. The CDR3 spans 14 residues. The germline V gene encodes CDR1 DFQATT and CDR2 SNEGSKA (reference sequence).

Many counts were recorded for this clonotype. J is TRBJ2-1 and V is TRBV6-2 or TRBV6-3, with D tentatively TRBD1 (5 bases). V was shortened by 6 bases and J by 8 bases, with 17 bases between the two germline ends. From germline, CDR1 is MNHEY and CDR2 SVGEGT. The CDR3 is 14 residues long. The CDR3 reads CASRTVLSRDEQFF. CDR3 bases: TGTGCCAGCAGGACAGTTTTAAGTAGGGATGAGCAGTTCTTC.

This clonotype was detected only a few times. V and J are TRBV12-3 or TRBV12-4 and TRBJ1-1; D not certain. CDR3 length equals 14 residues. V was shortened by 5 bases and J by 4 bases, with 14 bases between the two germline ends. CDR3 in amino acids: CASSPGDHSTEAFF. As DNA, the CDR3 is TGTGCCAGCAGTCCGGGAGATCATTCCACTGAAGCTTTCTTT.

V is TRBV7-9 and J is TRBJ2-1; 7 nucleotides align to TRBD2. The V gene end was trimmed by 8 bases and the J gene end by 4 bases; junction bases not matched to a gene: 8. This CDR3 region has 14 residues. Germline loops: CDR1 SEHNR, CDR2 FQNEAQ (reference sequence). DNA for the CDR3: TGTGCCAGCGGCGTTGTTAGCGGGTACAATGAGCAGTTCTTC. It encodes CASGVVSGYNEQFF.

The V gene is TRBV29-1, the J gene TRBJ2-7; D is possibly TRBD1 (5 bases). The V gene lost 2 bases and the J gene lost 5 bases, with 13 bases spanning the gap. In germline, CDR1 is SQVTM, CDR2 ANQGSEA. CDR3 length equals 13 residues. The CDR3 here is CSVETGSLNEQYF. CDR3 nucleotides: TGCAGCGTTGAAACAGGCAGCTTAAACGAGCAGTACTTC.

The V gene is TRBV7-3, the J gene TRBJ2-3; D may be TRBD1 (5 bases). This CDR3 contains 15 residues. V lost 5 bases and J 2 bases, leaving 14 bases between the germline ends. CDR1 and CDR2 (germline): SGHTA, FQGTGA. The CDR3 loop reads CASSLYRISTDTQYF. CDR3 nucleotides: TGTGCCAGCAGCCTCTACAGGATTTCCACAGATACGCAGTATTTT.